The present T cell receptor beta chain was sequenced within a study of blood T cell repertoires in COVID-19. How the authors handled the data: Estimation of nucleated cell counts was performed using reference gene primer amplification. Data came from immunoSEQ multiplex PCR; TCRdb stores just in-frame clones and leaves some out. The DNA gave D and trimming, while V, J and clone size come from that table. The data hold approximately 70,000 clones, with about 80% observed a single time. This clone came up once. V lost 7 bases, J lost 2 bases, and 15 bases lay in between. CDR1 is SGHDT and CDR2 is YYEEEE in the germline V gene. The CDR3 totals 14 residues.

The chain recombines TRBV5-6 with TRBJ2-5; TRBD2 is a possible D gene (5 bases). The sequenced material came from peripheral blood. The sequence derives from a human donor in a cohort sampled during active COVID-19. CDR3 sequence reads: CASSTTGVQETQYF. As DNA, the CDR3 is TGTGCCAGCTCTACGACCGGGGTACAAGAGACCCAGTACTTC. Based on the CDR3 plus reference TRBV5-6 and TRBJ2-5, the full variable domain is DAGVTQSPTHLIKTRGQQVTLRCSPKSGHDTVSWYQQALGQGPQFIFQYYEEEERQRGNFPDRFSGHQFPNYSSELNVNALLLGDSALYLCASSTTGVQETQYFGPGTRLLVL.